Listed below are T cell receptor beta chains from one sample, sequenced in a study of early T cells in non-severe SARS-CoV-2 infection. TCRdb processed the 5' RACE reads anew with MiXCR; each CDR3 protein has one entry. The sample has some 82,000 distinct CDR3 sequences, roughly 5.7% seen once. The sequencing sample was made of whole blood. These receptors all stem from an adult who was a healthcare worker with PCR-confirmed SARS-CoV-2 infection or an uninfected control (not recorded which). Both conserved end residues are part of each CDR3. Fields, in order: D gene, clone size, J gene, V gene, CDR3 DNA, CDR3 protein. A D gene is named only where the DNA matches it firmly. Clone size is given for some rows only: seen once, a few or many times, or a class if the clone is expanded.

NA,many,TRBJ2-2,TRBV6-2/TRBV6-3,TGTGCCAGCAGTTACAGGGACACCGGGGAGCTGTTTTTT,CASSYRDTGELFF
NA,many,TRBJ2-1,TRBV7-2,TGTGCCAGCCGCACTAGCTCCTACAATGAGCAGTTCTTC,CASRTSSYNEQFF
NA,few,TRBJ2-3,TRBV4-3,TGCGCCAGCAGCCAAGATGGGGCTGGCACAGATACGCAGTATTTT,CASSQDGAGTDTQYF
NA,few,TRBJ2-3,TRBV20-1,TGCAGTGCTAGAACAGGAGGGCGGTCAGATACGCAGTATTTT,CSARTGGRSDTQYF
NA,many,TRBJ1-1,TRBV10-2,TGCGCCAGCAGAAACCCTGGTGAACGGCTGAACACTGAAGCTTTCTTT,CASRNPGERLNTEAFF
NA,NA,TRBJ2-1,TRBV3-1,TGTGCCAGCAGCCAAGTGATGGTTAGCGGCTACAATGAGCAGTTCTTC,CASSQVMVSGYNEQFF
NA,NA,TRBJ2-3,TRBV24-1,TGTGCCACCAGTGTCGCAGATACGCAGTATTTT,CATSVADTQYF
TRBD2,few,TRBJ2-3,TRBV6-5,TGTGCCAGCAGTCCCGGGGGGGCGCGGACGCAGTATTTT,CASSPGGARTQYF
TRBD1,few,TRBJ1-4,TRBV18,TGTGCCAGCTCACAATTGACAGGGGGCTCAACTAATGAAAAACTGTTTTTT,CASSQLTGGSTNEKLFF
TRBD1,few,TRBJ2-7,TRBV18,TGTGCCAGCTCACTGACACCGGGACAGGGCTCCTACGAGCAGTACTTC,CASSLTPGQGSYEQYF
TRBD1,many,TRBJ2-3,TRBV9,TGTGCCAGCAGCGTGGGGACAGGGTTGATCACAGATACGCAGTATTTT,CASSVGTGLITDTQYF
NA,NA,TRBJ1-1,TRBV27,TGTGCCAGCAGTTTATTAGGAATGAACACTGAAGCTTTCTTT,CASSLLGMNTEAFF
NA,many,TRBJ1-5,TRBV6-6,TGTGCCAGCAGTACCGGACCAAATCAGCCCCAGCATTTT,CASSTGPNQPQHF
NA,many,TRBJ2-7,TRBV29-1,TGCAGTGTCCTAGGCGGGCTCTCCTACGAGCAGTACTTC,CSVLGGLSYEQYF
NA,many,TRBJ1-1,TRBV5-1,TGCGCCAGCAGCGTAACAGGGAACACTGAAGCTTTCTTT,CASSVTGNTEAFF
TRBD2,many,TRBJ2-1,TRBV25-1,TGTGCCAGCAGTGGTTGGACTAGCGGTTACAATGAGCAGTTCTTC,CASSGWTSGYNEQFF
NA,NA,TRBJ1-6,TRBV6-5,TGTGCCAGCAGGGAAAACAGGGTTAATAATTCACCCCTCCACTTT,CASRENRVNNSPLHF
NA,NA,TRBJ1-5,TRBV20-1,TGCAGTGCTAGAGATGGGGGAGCGTTTCAGCCCCAGCATTTT,CSARDGGAFQPQHF
TRBD2,few,TRBJ2-3,TRBV13,TGTGCCAGCAGCTTGATGCGGGGGGCGGCAGATACGCAGTATTTT,CASSLMRGAADTQYF
TRBD2,many,TRBJ2-7,TRBV6-1,TGTGCCAGCAGGAGAGAAGGACTAGCGGGGGCCTACGAGCAGTACTTC,CASRREGLAGAYEQYF
NA,few,TRBJ2-3,TRBV20-1,TGCAGTGCTAGAGCTGTTCGGGTCACAGATACGCAGTATTTT,CSARAVRVTDTQYF
NA,many,TRBJ2-5,TRBV7-9,TGTGCCAGCAGCTTAAAAAGACCCTCTGGGCGAGAGACCCAGTACTTC,CASSLKRPSGRETQYF
NA,many,TRBJ2-4,TRBV6-1,TGTGCCAGCAGTGAAAGTCAGAGGCCTACTTTC,CASSESQRPTF
TRBD1,few,TRBJ1-2,TRBV6-6,TGTGCCAGCAGACTAACAGGGGTCGGCTACACCTTC,CASRLTGVGYTF
NA,few,TRBJ2-5,TRBV5-5,TGTGCCAGCAGCTTGGGATGGGGAGAGACCCAGTACTTC,CASSLGWGETQYF
NA,many,TRBJ2-7,TRBV19,TGTGCCAGTAGTCCCAGGACTGATACCTACGAGCAGTACTTC,CASSPRTDTYEQYF
TRBD2,many,TRBJ2-1,TRBV7-9,TGTGCCAGCAGCCTGGGGCTAGCGGCGAACAATGAGCAGTTCTTC,CASSLGLAANNEQFF
NA,many,TRBJ2-5,TRBV6-5,TGTGCCAGCAGTTACCAGTTGGGGAGCGGTGAGACCCAGTACTTC,CASSYQLGSGETQYF
NA,many,TRBJ2-3,TRBV6-5,TGTGCCAGCAGTTACTCTCCAGGGAACACAGATACGCAGTATTTT,CASSYSPGNTDTQYF
NA,few,TRBJ1-5,TRBV7-2,TGTGCCAGCAGCTTAGGGCCGAACCTAAATCAGCCCCAGCATTTT,CASSLGPNLNQPQHF
NA,many,TRBJ2-7,TRBV27,TGTGCCAGCAGTGACGGACACTACGAGCAGTACTTC,CASSDGHYEQYF
TRBD1,many,TRBJ2-2,TRBV19,TGTGCCACCCGGGACAGGGGAAACACCGGGGAGCTGTTTTTT,CATRDRGNTGELFF
NA,NA,TRBJ2-7,TRBV10-2,TGCGCCAGCAATCCGACTAGTTGGGGCTACGAGCAGTACTTC,CASNPTSWGYEQYF
NA,many,TRBJ2-7,TRBV6-6,TGTGCCAGCAGCTCCAATACAGGGCTTTACGAGCAGTACTTC,CASSSNTGLYEQYF
TRBD1,many,TRBJ2-1,TRBV23-1,TGCGCCAGCAGCAGGTGGGACAGGGGAAATGAGCAGTTCTTC,CASSRWDRGNEQFF
TRBD1,few,TRBJ1-4,TRBV19,TGTGCCAGTAGACCGACACAGGGGGTCGAAGAAAAACTGTTTTTT,CASRPTQGVEEKLFF
TRBD2,NA,TRBJ2-3,TRBV20-1,TGCAGTGCTAGAGATATAGCGGGTAGTCCCTCGGGTACGCAGTATTTT,CSARDIAGSPSGTQYF
TRBD2,many,TRBJ2-3,TRBV12-3/TRBV12-4,TGTGCCAGCAGCCCCGGGACTAGCGGGGGGCTCACTAGAGATACGCAGTATTTT,CASSPGTSGGLTRDTQYF
NA,many,TRBJ1-4,TRBV10-1,TGCGCCAGCAGTGAACGGGTCGAGAGAACTGGAGGGACGGCACTGTTTTTT,CASSERVERTGGTALFF
TRBD2,NA,TRBJ2-7,TRBV6-2/TRBV6-3,TGTGCCAGCAGTTACCTTAGCGGGATATACGAGCAGTACTTC,CASSYLSGIYEQYF
NA,many,TRBJ2-2,TRBV3-1,TGTGCCAGCAGGGCGAACACCGGGGAGCTGTTTTTT,CASRANTGELFF
NA,NA,TRBJ1-6,TRBV6-5,TGTGCCAGCAAGCCGGGACAAATTAATTCACCCCTCCACTTT,CASKPGQINSPLHF